This T cell receptor beta chain originates from a study of low-dose radiotherapy and immunotherapy resistance in tumors. The wider study: Radiation delivery to Cohort 1 consisted of 0.5 Gy per fraction every 2 weeks, summing to 6.5 Gy.

The V gene lost 10 bases and the J gene lost 4 bases, with 14 bases spanning the gap. The CDR3 runs 12 residues. Germline V CDR1 and CDR2: ENHRY, SYGVKD. Alpha and beta chains were covered, as first-strand cDNA relied on TRAV- and TRBV-specific primers. The PCR that amplified TCRs ran for about 20 cycles, relying on a constant-region primer and a V-primer adapter. MiXCR was run by TCRdb on the reads, yielding one entry per CDR3 protein. The data show tens of thousands of distinct CDR3 sequences, around 31% seen once. Time point: before trial treatment. Ipilimumab, nivolumab, aspirin, low-dose cyclophosphamide and low-dose radiotherapy were administered to donors.

Material: PBMCs, obtained before treatment. The chain recombines TRBV10-3 with TRBJ2-7; no clear D gene. The receptor comes from a female donor with ovarian cancer. For the CDR3, the DNA is TGTGCCACCGAGGACCGCACTTACGAGCAGTACTTC. It translates to CATEDRTYEQYF.